This T cell receptor beta chain is from a study of T cell repertoires in cytomegalovirus infection. Overall study: Public TCR beta signatures were indicative of both CMV infection and a matching HLA type. The study's findings and limits: Across the ex vivo response, the dominant clonotypes were HLA-C-restricted CMV-specific TCR beta clonotypes.

TCRdb fed the reads into MiXCR, producing one record per CDR3 protein. In the table there are approximately 500,000 distinct CDR3 sequences, more than 15% of which are singletons. CDR1 and CDR2 from the germline V gene are MNHNS and SASEGT. The CDR3 is 14 amino acids. V lost 6 bases and J lost 7, with 13 bases in between. This clonotype appeared a few times. Its antigen is currently unknown. Sequencing was performed on CD8+ T cells from PBMCs. The chain combines TRBV6-1 with TRBJ1-6; D unclear. The sequence was obtained from a human donor in good health (CMV status not recorded). Some clones in this sample may be carry-over from other donors' samples. The CDR3, as DNA: TGTGCCAGCAGACTCACGGACGGGAATTCACCCCTCCACTTT. This translates into CASRLTDGNSPLHF.